What follows are 28 T cell receptor beta chains derived from one specimen sequenced in a study of T cells after yellow fever vaccination. TCRdb recomputed calls from the 5' RACE reads with MiXCR, one row per CDR3 protein. The sample lists some 110,000 distinct CDR3 sequences, 8.4% occurring once. The sample here was CD8+ T cells sorted from PBMCs, taken 45 days after the yellow fever booster vaccination. The source of these receptors is a man aged 30-40 years who received the YFV17D yellow fever vaccine.

This clonotype was found many times. The chain uses TRBV15 and TRBJ1-5; D gene unclear. The CDR3 is 14 amino acids. Germline CDR1 reads LNHNV; CDR2 reads YYDKDF (reference sequence). V was pared by 3 bases and J by 3 bases, with 9 bases between. The CDR3: CATSSPSINQPQHF. Written as DNA, the CDR3 is TGTGCCACCAGCAGCCCCAGTATCAATCAGCCCCAGCATTTT.

This rearrangement joins TRBV15 to TRBJ2-5, with 11 bases that match TRBD1. CDR3 length equals 17 residues. In germline, CDR1 is LNHNV, CDR2 YYDKDF (reference sequence). V lost 7 bases and J lost 5; bases outside the gene matches: 15. The CDR3 nucleotides read TGTGCCACCATGGCCAGGACAGGGGGCGCCAGGTCGGAGACCCAGTACTTC. It yields the protein CATMARTGGARSETQYF. Full variable domain (outside the CDR3, taken from reference TRBV15 and TRBJ2-5): DAMVIQNPRYQVTQFGKPVTLSCSQTLNHNVMYWYQQKSSQAPKLLFHYYDKDFNNEADTPDNFQSRRPNTSFCFLDIRSPGLGDTAMYLCATMARTGGARSETQYFGPGTRLLVL.

This clonotype was counted many times. This chain links TRBV12-3 or TRBV12-4 with TRBJ2-3; 8 positions match TRBD2. The CDR3 covers 17 residues. J gave up 6 bases and V 6 bases, and 17 bases lay outside the gene matches. The CDR3 bases are TGTGCCAGCAGCTTGGAGGCGGGAGGACCTCCGGAGGATACGCAGTATTTT. Residues: CASSLEAGGPPEDTQYF.

The rearrangement links TRBV7-2 to TRBJ2-3; 7 bases fit TRBD1. The germline CDR1 and CDR2 sequences are SGHTA and FQGNSA. With 5 bases clipped from V and 0 bases from J, the junction kept 5 bases outside the gene matches. The CDR3 is made up of 15 amino acids. CDR3 sequence reads: CASSPDRDSTDTQYF. The CDR3 nucleotides read TGTGCCAGCAGCCCCGACAGGGACAGCACAGATACGCAGTATTTT.

At least ten counts were recorded for this clonotype. The chain joins TRBV29-1 to TRBJ1-1; 8 bases line up with TRBD1. Germline V gene lookup returns CDR1 SQVTM and CDR2 ANQGSEA. The CDR3 loop spans 13 amino acids. V shed 5 bases and J 6 bases; nucleotides not matched to a gene: 8. Here the CDR3 DNA reads TGCAGCGTTTCGACAGGGGAGTTCTCTGAAGCTTTCTTT. Protein product: CSVSTGEFSEAFF.

The table lists this clonotype with many counts. The rearrangement uses TRBV6-2 or TRBV6-3 and TRBJ1-1; a weak D match, TRBD1 (5 bases). V was clipped by 3 bases and J by 2 bases, with 10 bases between them. The CDR3 runs to 14 residues. Germline V gene lookup returns CDR1 MNHEY and CDR2 SVGEGT. CDR3 loop: CASSYQGENTEAFF. The CDR3 DNA sequence: TGTGCCAGCAGTTATCAGGGAGAAAACACTGAAGCTTTCTTT.

The table lists this clonotype with many counts. V and J are TRBV20-1 and TRBJ2-7; D assignment may be TRBD1 or TRBD2 (5 bases each). V was clipped by 6 bases and J by 1 base, with 22 bases between them. Germline V gives CDR1 DFQATT, CDR2 SNEGSKA (reference sequence). The CDR3 consists of 16 residues. Here the CDR3 reads CSATDSEGSASYEQYF. In nucleotides, the CDR3 is TGCAGTGCGACAGATAGCGAGGGAAGCGCTTCCTACGAGCAGTACTTC.

This clonotype appeared a few times. This chain uses TRBV5-1 with TRBJ2-3, with 7 bases identical to TRBD2. CDR1 and CDR2 from the germline V gene are SGHRS and YFSETQ. This CDR3 has 17 residues. The junction had 14 bases not matched to a gene; V was cut back by 7 bases and J by 0 bases. The DNA of the CDR3 is TGCGCCAGCCGCGGGCTACGAGCGGGAACTAGCACAGATACGCAGTATTTT. The encoded protein is CASRGLRAGTSTDTQYF.

This clonotype has ten or more counts. In nucleotides, the CDR3 is TGTGCCAGCGGAGTCGGACGCGGGAGGGATCCTGAGCAGTTCTTC. This gives the protein CASGVGRGRDPEQFF. The V and J genes are TRBV2 and TRBJ2-1; 9 nucleotides line up with TRBD2. V trimming: 8 bases; J trimming: 9 bases; junction bases outside the gene matches: 14. The CDR3 is 15 amino acids. CDR1 and CDR2 (germline): SNHLY, FYNNEI.

This clonotype was seen more than once but under ten times. This chain uses TRBV29-1 with TRBJ2-1; 9 bases match TRBD2. Germline V gene lookup returns CDR1 SQVTM and CDR2 ANQGSEA. Trimming removed 1 base from V and 5 bases from J; junction bases left unmatched: 3. The CDR3 contains 14 residues. The CDR3 sequence is CSVEGLAEHNEQFF. The CDR3 nucleotides are TGCAGCGTTGAAGGACTAGCGGAGCACAATGAGCAGTTCTTC.

There are many counts of this clonotype. The V and J genes are TRBV12-3 or TRBV12-4 and TRBJ2-7; possible D gene TRBD2, 6 bases. Trimming took 5 bases from V and 13 from J, leaving 18 bases between them. The CDR3 length is 12 residues. The CDR3 DNA follows: TGTGCCAGCAGTCAAGGGACTTGGGGGAGTTACTTC. This translates into CASSQGTWGSYF.

Concerning this clonotype: A much larger clone lies a single base off, so this may be a read error. The rearrangement links TRBV10-3 to TRBJ2-1, with TRBD2 matching over 10 bases. The V gene's germline CDR1 is ENHRY and CDR2 SYGVKD. CDR3 length: 16 residues. In DNA form, the CDR3 reads TGTGCCATCAGCGGGACTAGCGTAGGCTCCTACAATAAGCAGTTCTTC. Protein product: CAISGTSVGSYNKQFF.

As to this clonotype: Just one base apart from a much larger clone, this may be a read error. The chain uses TRBV2 and TRBJ2-3; 9 bases fit TRBD1. In germline, CDR1 is SNHLY, CDR2 FYNNEI. CDR3 size: 13 residues. V was clipped by 6 bases and J by 4 bases; unmatched bases: 2. Here the CDR3 reads CASRRTGADTQYF. The CDR3 nucleotides are TGTGCCAGCAGAAGGACAGGGGCAGATACGCAGTATTTT.

This clonotype was detected only a few times. The chain joins TRBV7-8 to TRBJ2-7; a possible D gene is TRBD2 (5 bases). V lost 3 bases, J lost 7 bases, and 10 bases lay in between. Looked up from germline, CDR1 is SGHVS and CDR2 is FQNEAQ. The CDR3 runs 12 residues. The CDR3 region is CASSLAGGEQYF. DNA of the CDR3: TGTGCCAGCAGCTTGGCGGGCGGTGAGCAGTACTTC.

This clonotype has ten or more counts. This sequence joins TRBV9 and TRBJ2-5, with unresolved D. V was cut by 0 bases and J by 5 bases, with 5 bases left in between. The germline V gene encodes CDR1 SGDLS and CDR2 YYNGEE. CDR3 length: 12 residues. CDR3 loop: CASSVDGETQYF. CDR3 sequence (DNA): TGTGCCAGCAGCGTAGACGGGGAGACCCAGTACTTC.

This clonotype was picked up many times. The V gene is TRBV10-2, the J gene TRBJ2-1, with a possible D match to TRBD1 (6 bases). CDR3 size: 14 residues. V was clipped by 6 bases and J by 4 bases, with 13 bases between them. Germline V gives CDR1 WSHSY, CDR2 SAAADI. CDR3 nucleotide sequence: TGCGCCAGCAGCGAGGGGGTATTGTACAATGAGCAGTTCTTC. Translated: CASSEGVLYNEQFF.

In its sample, this clonotype was seen many times. The J gene is TRBJ2-3, the V gene TRBV29-1, with D possibly being TRBD1 (5 bases). V lost 0 bases to trimming and J lost 9 bases, with 7 bases between them. Germline V lookup: CDR1 SQVTM, CDR2 ANQGSEA. There are 11 residues in the CDR3. CDR3 sequence reads: CSVEDQGTQYF. The CDR3 DNA reads as TGCAGCGTTGAAGATCAGGGAACGCAGTATTTT.

The table lists this clonotype with many counts. The chain uses TRBV4-2 and TRBJ2-4; 10 bases fit TRBD1. Germline CDR1 LGHNA, CDR2 YNFKEQ. This CDR3 spans 18 amino acids. V was clipped by 1 base and J by 5 bases; unmatched bases: 11. The CDR3 loop reads CASSQGAVLGTGENIQYF. In DNA, the CDR3 is TGTGCCAGCAGCCAAGGCGCGGTTCTCGGGACAGGGGAAAACATTCAGTACTTC.

This clonotype was counted only a few times. The V call is TRBV27, the J call TRBJ1-2; D may be TRBD1 (5 bases). CDR3 length equals 11 residues. Germline assignment: CDR1 MNHEY and CDR2 SMNVEV (reference sequence). The V end was cut by 8 bases, the J end by 5 bases, with 9 bases between. CDR3 in DNA: TGTGCCAGCCGGGGGGGTTATGGCTACACCTTC. Its protein is CASRGGYGYTF.

This clonotype came up many times. The chain recombines TRBV7-9 with TRBJ2-7; weak D call: TRBD1 (6 bases). Deletions cut 6 bases from V and 3 bases from J, with 18 bases between. Germline CDR1 reads SEHNR; CDR2 reads FQNEAQ (reference sequence). This CDR3 is built from 15 residues. Here the CDR3 reads CASSPPGTPLYEQYF. The CDR3 region has the DNA TGTGCCAGCAGTCCCCCCGGGACACCTCTCTACGAGCAGTACTTC.

The rearrangement links TRBV7-8 to TRBJ2-1, with 10 bases matching TRBD2. The CDR3 has 16 amino acids. V was pared by 1 base and J by 8 bases, with 8 bases of the junction left unmatched. CDR1 and CDR2 from the germline V gene are SGHVS and FQNEAQ. CDR3 sequence (DNA): TGTGCCAGCAGCTTAGGGACCGGGACTAGCGTTTATGAGCAGTTCTTC. Translation: CASSLGTGTSVYEQFF.

This clonotype was counted between two and nine times. J is TRBJ2-7 and V is TRBV5-4; D is undetermined. V was pared by 4 bases and J by 5 bases, with 16 bases between. CDR1 and CDR2 from the germline V gene are SGHNT and YYREEE (reference sequence). This CDR3 spans 14 amino acids. The CDR3, as DNA: TGTGCCAGCAGCCCCCGGCTCCCGCGAGACGAGCAGTACTTC. Protein sequence: CASSPRLPRDEQYF.

V gene TRBV4-3 combines with J gene TRBJ2-3; D is undetermined. CDR1 and CDR2 from the germline V gene are LGHNA and YSLEER. The CDR3 has 13 amino acids. Trimming pared 1 base from V and 3 bases from J, leaving 5 bases between. Here the CDR3 DNA reads TGCGCCAGCAGCCAAGTGGGAACAGATACGCAGTATTTT. Amino acid sequence: CASSQVGTDTQYF.

This clonotype was counted many times. J is TRBJ2-7 and V is TRBV5-1; perhaps D is TRBD1 or TRBD2 (5 bases each). V was clipped by 6 bases and J by 7 bases, with 23 bases between them. Germline assignment: CDR1 SGHRS and CDR2 YFSETQ. This CDR3 comprises 15 residues. CDR3 in amino acids: CASTSLGTSYEEQYF. The CDR3 DNA follows: TGCGCCAGCACTTCTCTAGGGACCAGCTACGAAGAGCAGTACTTC.

This clonotype was observed a handful of times. The chain joins TRBV13 to TRBJ2-1; D is possibly TRBD1 or TRBD2 (7 bases each). The V end lost 5 bases, the J end lost 5 bases, and 19 bases lay between the germline ends. CDR3 size: 16 residues. Germline V gene lookup returns CDR1 PRHDT and CDR2 FYEKMQ (reference sequence). The CDR3 nucleotides read TGTGCCAGCAGCCTCAGGGGGGGAAGACCACACAATGAGCAGTTCTTC. Translation: CASSLRGGRPHNEQFF.

This clonotype was found many times. This chain uses TRBV15 with TRBJ2-1, with D possibly TRBD2 on 6 matching bases. The CDR3 has 14 residues. Per the germline V gene, CDR1 is LNHNV and CDR2 is YYDKDF (reference sequence). V was shortened by 3 bases and J by 3 bases, with 9 bases between the two germline ends. CDR3 residues: CATSSGTVYNEQFF. Written as DNA, the CDR3 is TGTGCCACCAGCAGCGGGACTGTCTACAATGAGCAGTTCTTC.

The chain carries TRBV4-3 and TRBJ2-1, with 9 bases identical to TRBD2. CDR3 size: 16 residues. Germline CDR1 reads LGHNA; CDR2 reads YSLEER. V was pared by 1 base and J by 3 bases, with 4 bases of the junction left unmatched. Here the CDR3 reads CASSQVGTSSYNEQFF. The CDR3 DNA reads TGCGCCAGCAGCCAAGTTGGGACTAGCAGCTACAATGAGCAGTTCTTC.

V usage is TRBV9 and J usage is TRBJ2-1, with TRBD2 matching over 9 bases. J lost 8 bases, V lost 0 bases, and 3 bases had no gene match. Germline CDR1 SGDLS, CDR2 YYNGEE. This CDR3 has 14 amino acids. The CDR3 protein is CASSVGAGGYEQFF. The CDR3 DNA is TGTGCCAGCAGCGTAGGAGCGGGAGGTTATGAGCAGTTCTTC.